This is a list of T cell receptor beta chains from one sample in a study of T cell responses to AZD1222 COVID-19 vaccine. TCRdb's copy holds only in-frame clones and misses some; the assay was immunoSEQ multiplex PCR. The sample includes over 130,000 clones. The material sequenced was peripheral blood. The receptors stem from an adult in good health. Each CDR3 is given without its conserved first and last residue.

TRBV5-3,ARSYPQGEKYYGYT
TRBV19,ASSIRDREGSYYGYT
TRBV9,ASSAVPTGNSPLH
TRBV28,ASSLDKYYGYT
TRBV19,ASSSQGGQPQH
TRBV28,ATTTGSYGYT
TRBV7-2,ASSYNPTGPVHTEAF
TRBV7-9,ASSSKGGTGELF
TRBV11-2,ASSLGWLGRANSPLH
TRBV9,ASSLWDSSEAF
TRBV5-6,ASSRLGTGGNSPLH
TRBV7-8,ASSLVVSGGVDTEAF
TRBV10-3,AISESWANNQPQH
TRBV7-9,ASSLARGGGRYTEAF
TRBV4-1,ASSQDREAGGQDTQY
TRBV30,AWSGDSYGYT
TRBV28,ASTQTPGQGGNIQY
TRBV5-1,ASSSGQHTDTQY
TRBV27,ASKYTREQGEEKLF
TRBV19,ASSNVPGQAIEAF
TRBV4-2,ASSQGQGRQPQH
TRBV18,ASSPGVGNEQF
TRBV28,ASSPQGARGNTIY
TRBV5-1,ASSLLTSGVGEQF
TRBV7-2,ASSSRVSMNTEAF
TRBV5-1,ASSSTGTGENELF
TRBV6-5,ASSRLRSTEAF
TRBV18,ASSPLGTGKNIQY
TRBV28,ASSPPWSDSPLH
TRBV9,ASSVTGGITEAF
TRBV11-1,ASSLTGANTGELF
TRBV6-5,ASSSPDRGYYGYT
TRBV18,ASSRPDRGREQY
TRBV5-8,ASSSGQVLTTDTQY
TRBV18,ASSPGASSEQY
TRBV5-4,ASSFRGGSAETQY
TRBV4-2,ASSPRGDTQY
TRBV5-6,ASSGGTGRTNYGYT
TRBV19,ASNDGQGLHEKLF
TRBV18,ASSPQQQETQY
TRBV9,ASSSGGGYT
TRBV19,ASSIQGIYGYT